This T cell receptor beta chain was retrieved from a study of OX40 agonist ivuxolimab in advanced cancers. The assay was immunoSEQ multiplex PCR, and TCRdb's table has in-frame clones only and misses some. Of some 51,000 clones in the sample, about 86% are singletons; the top ten hold around 15%. V dropped 1 base and J dropped 4 bases, with 9 bases sitting between them. Germline-derived CDR1 and CDR2 are SEHNR and FQNEAQ (reference sequence). There are 14 residues in the CDR3. The rearrangement links TRBV7-9 to TRBJ2-3; D assignment may be TRBD1 or TRBD2 (5 bases each). This receptor was obtained from an adult with an advanced solid tumor such as melanoma, head and neck, liver or kidney cancer. This material consisted of CD4+ or CD8+ T cells sorted from blood, taken in a trial of the OX40 agonist ivuxolimab. The CDR3, as DNA: TGTGCCAGCAGCTTAGACGGGGCGGCAGATACGCAGTATTTT. It codes for CASSLDGAADTQYF. Full variable domain (rest looked up from reference TRBV7-9 and TRBJ2-3): DTGVSQNPRHKITKRGQNVTFRCDPISEHNRLYWYRQTLGQGPEFLTYFQNEAQLEKSRLLSDRFSAERPKGSFSTLEIQRTEQGDSAMYLCASSLDGAADTQYFGPGTRLTVL.